The 17 T cell receptor beta chains below were found in one sample sequenced in a study of regulatory dendritic cells for organ transplantation. Using immunoSEQ multiplex PCR, the repertoire was profiled, and TCRdb retains in-frame clones only, with some absent. Of some 11,000 clones in the sample, 74% were seen once. Their antigens remain unidentified. Sorted subsets were CFSE-labeled and cultured approximately 5 days with allogeneic dendritic cells. The sequencing sample was made of naive CD4+ T cells from blood cultured with regulatory dendritic cells. Documented subset: CD45RA+ naive T cells. The receptors come from a human donor in good health.

The rearrangement joins TRBV7-7 to TRBJ2-5; 7 bases align to TRBD1. After removal of 1 base from V and 2 bases from J, the junction contained 10 bases not matched to a gene. Germline loops: CDR1 SSHAT, CDR2 FNYEAQ (reference sequence). The CDR3 contains 17 residues. The CDR3 is CASSLGGVRGIQETQYF. CDR3 bases: TGTGCCAGCAGCTTAGGTGGGGTCAGGGGGATACAAGAGACCCAGTACTTC.

This chain connects TRBV7-6 to TRBJ2-5; D is possibly TRBD1 (7 bases). Trimming pared 5 bases from V and 2 bases from J, leaving 12 bases between. Germline lookup yields CDR1 SGHVS and CDR2 FNYEAQ. This CDR3 has 14 amino acids. Here the CDR3 DNA reads TGTGCCAGCAGCCTGCGGGACAGTCAAGAGACCCAGTACTTC. It specifies CASSLRDSQETQYF. Full variable domain (missing parts from reference TRBV7-6 and TRBJ2-5): GAGVSQSPRYKVTKRGQDVALRCDPISGHVSLYWYRQALGQGPEFLTYFNYEAQQDKSGLPNDRFSAERPEGSISTLTIQRTEQRDSAMYRCASSLRDSQETQYFGPGTRLLVL.

The chain joins TRBV9 to TRBJ2-5; TRBD2 matches at 9 bases. Germline-derived CDR1 and CDR2 are SGDLS and YYNGEE. The trim removed 0 bases at V and 1 base at J, leaving 4 bases unmatched. The CDR3 loop spans 16 amino acids. The CDR3 spells CASSVGSGLAQETQYF. For the CDR3, the DNA is TGTGCCAGCAGCGTAGGGTCGGGACTAGCCCAAGAGACCCAGTACTTC.

This clone was seen just once. The V call is TRBV5-1, the J call TRBJ2-3; D is perhaps TRBD2 (6 bases). V was trimmed by 0 bases and J by 3 bases, leaving 8 bases between them. The CDR3 loop spans 14 amino acids. CDR1 is SGHRS and CDR2 is YFSETQ in the germline V gene. The CDR3 spells CASSLGRGTDTQYF. In nucleotides, the CDR3 is TGCGCCAGCAGCTTGGGCCGGGGGACAGATACGCAGTATTTT.

V is TRBV7-9 and J is TRBJ2-2; TRBD2 matches 8 bases. In germline, CDR1 is SEHNR, CDR2 FQNEAQ (reference sequence). This CDR3 is built from 16 residues. The V segment lost 3 bases and the J segment 3 bases; nucleotides outside the gene matches: 6. CDR3 bases: TGTGCCAGCAGCTTTCTGAGCGGGGGAGACACCGGGGAGCTGTTTTTT. Translation: CASSFLSGGDTGELFF. The full variable domain, rest sourced from reference TRBV7-9 and TRBJ2-2, is DTGVSQNPRHKITKRGQNVTFRCDPISEHNRLYWYRQTLGQGPEFLTYFQNEAQLEKSRLLSDRFSAERPKGSFSTLEIQRTEQGDSAMYLCASSFLSGGDTGELFFGEGSRLTVL.

The V gene is TRBV11-3, the J gene TRBJ2-3; D ambiguous. The V end lost 1 base, the J end lost 2 bases, and 4 bases lay between the germline ends. Germline V gives CDR1 SGHNT, CDR2 YENEEA. The CDR3 is made up of 13 amino acids. CDR3 sequence (DNA): TGTGCCAGCAGCTTAGGCTACACAGATACGCAGTATTTT. This codes for CASSLGYTDTQYF.

The chain carries TRBV19 and TRBJ2-3, with TRBD1 identical over 7 bases. Germline V lookup: CDR1 LNHDA, CDR2 SQIVND (reference sequence). CDR3 size: 15 residues. J was trimmed by 0 bases and V by 3 bases; bases with no gene match: 3. The CDR3 loop is CASSILDRSTDTQYF. The CDR3 bases are TGTGCCAGTAGTATTCTGGACAGGAGCACAGATACGCAGTATTTT.

The V and J genes are TRBV21-1 and TRBJ1-3; the table's D call TRBD1 went unverified against the DNA. TRBV21-1 is a known pseudogene. The CDR3 has 17 residues. The CDR3: CASSKTPFRPSGNTIYF. In nucleotides, the CDR3 is TGTGCCAGCAGCAAAACTCCGTTCAGGCCTTCTGGAAACACCATATATTTT.

The chain links TRBV6-5 to TRBJ1-1; D gene ambiguous. The CDR3 spans 14 residues. Germline CDR1 and CDR2: MNHEY and SVGAGI. Trimming left V 8 bases short and J 5 bases short, with 18 bases between. CDR3 coding DNA: TGTGCCAGCGGTCAGGTAAAAGGATGGACTGAAGCTTTCTTT. Its translation is CASGQVKGWTEAFF.

The V call is TRBV29-1, the J call TRBJ2-7; D is perhaps TRBD1 (6 bases). V was shortened by 1 base and J by 5 bases, with 15 bases between the two germline ends. This CDR3 region has 14 residues. CDR1 SQVTM and CDR2 ANQGSEA come from the germline V gene. This chain's CDR3 is CSVEAGQGSHEQYF. Here the CDR3 DNA reads TGCAGCGTTGAAGCCGGGCAGGGGAGCCACGAGCAGTACTTC.

The chain combines TRBV5-4 with TRBJ1-2, with D tentatively TRBD1 (6 bases). CDR3 size: 14 residues. Germline V CDR1 and CDR2: SGHNT, YYREEE (reference sequence). Between the trimmed V and J ends, which lost 2 bases and 2 bases, there was a span of 10 bases. This chain's CDR3 is CASSLQGWNYGYTF. CDR3 bases: TGTGCCAGCAGCTTACAGGGATGGAACTATGGCTACACCTTC.

The chain employs TRBV7-9 and TRBJ2-3; no firm D call. Germline loops: CDR1 SEHNR, CDR2 FQNEAQ (reference sequence). CDR3 length: 15 residues. V shed 2 bases and J shed 2 bases, with 11 bases lying between them. The CDR3 loop reads CASSLTTLFTDTQYF. The CDR3 nucleotides are TGTGCCAGCAGCTTAACAACCCTTTTCACAGATACGCAGTATTTT.

The chain has TRBV29-1 and TRBJ1-5; D unresolved. The CDR3 consists of 13 residues. Germline V gene sequence: CDR1 SQVTM, CDR2 ANQGSEA. V was trimmed by 4 bases and J by 2 bases, leaving 9 bases between them. The CDR3 region is CSVAPGGNQPQHF. CDR3 sequence (DNA): TGCAGCGTTGCTCCGGGAGGCAATCAGCCCCAGCATTTT. The whole variable domain, remainder taken from reference TRBV29-1 and TRBJ1-5, is SAVISQKPSRDICQRGTSLTIQCQVDSQVTMMFWYRQQPGQSLTLIATANQGSEATYESGFVIDKFPISRPNLTFSTLTVSNMSPEDSSIYLCSVAPGGNQPQHFGDGTRLSIL.

J is TRBJ2-4 and V is TRBV9; the match to TRBD2 covers 7 bases. The junction had 5 bases not matched to a gene; V was cut back by 0 bases and J by 5 bases. Germline CDR1 reads SGDLS; CDR2 reads YYNGEE. The CDR3 is made up of 15 amino acids. This chain's CDR3 is CASSVVGGGENIQYF. In DNA, the CDR3 is TGTGCCAGCAGCGTAGTTGGCGGGGGAGAAAACATTCAGTACTTC.

The rearrangement uses TRBV10-3 and TRBJ2-2; 9 bases are shared with TRBD2. Unmatched junction bases numbered 9, after V lost 5 bases and J lost 5 bases. The germline V gene has CDR1 ENHRY and CDR2 SYGVKD. The CDR3 covers 16 residues. The CDR3 DNA sequence: TGTGCCATCAGTCCCTGGGCAGCGGGGGGAACCGGGGAGCTGTTTTTT. Protein: CAISPWAAGGTGELFF.

The chain is built from TRBV2 and TRBJ2-3; maybe TRBD1 (6 bases). The CDR3 sequence is 14 residues long. The germline V gene encodes CDR1 SNHLY and CDR2 FYNNEI. With 4 bases removed from V and 10 bases from J, the gap between germline ends came to 18 bases. This chain's CDR3 is CASSAPPGTRPQYF. The CDR3 DNA reads TGTGCCAGCAGTGCACCCCCCGGGACAAGGCCGCAGTATTTT. The entire variable domain, with the rest obtained from reference TRBV2 and TRBJ2-3, is as follows: EPEVTQTPSHQVTQMGQEVILRCVPISNHLYFYWYRQILGQKVEFLVSFYNNEISEKSEIFDDQFSVERPDGSNFTLKIRSTKLEDSAMYFCASSAPPGTRPQYFGPGTRLTVL.

The chain carries TRBV6-1 and TRBJ2-1; tentative D call: TRBD1 (6 bases). Germline CDR1 reads MNHNS; CDR2 reads SASEGT. The CDR3 has 15 residues. The ends were cut back, 6 bases at V and 0 bases at J, with 12 bases in the middle. In nucleotides, the CDR3 is TGTGCCAGCAGGAGGACAGAGGACTCCTACAATGAGCAGTTCTTC. It yields the protein CASRRTEDSYNEQFF.